A single sample gave rise to the 10 T cell receptor beta chains below, sequenced in a study of OX40 agonist ivuxolimab in advanced cancers. Produced via immunoSEQ multiplex PCR; TCRdb's table is partial and in-frame only. This sample has roughly 67,000 clones; more than 75% occur once, and the top ten carry about 0.37%. The source material was CD4+ or CD8+ T cells sorted from blood, sampled in a trial of the OX40 agonist ivuxolimab. The receptors were sampled from an adult with an advanced solid tumor such as melanoma, head and neck, liver or kidney cancer.

The chain uses TRBV15 and TRBJ1-5; D gene uncertain. V was pared by 3 bases and J by 0 bases, with 18 bases between. The CDR3 runs to 18 residues. Germline V gene lookup returns CDR1 LNHNV and CDR2 YYDKDF (reference sequence). The CDR3 nucleotides are TGTGCCACCAGCAGCGGCAGCTTTTCGCGTTATAGCAATCAGCCCCAGCATTTT. Protein product: CATSSGSFSRYSNQPQHF.

The chain joins TRBV10-3 to TRBJ1-1; D may be TRBD1 (5 bases). Germline values: CDR1 ENHRY, CDR2 SYGVKD. The germline V and J ends were trimmed by 6 bases and 1 base, with 9 bases remaining between them. The CDR3 loop spans 13 amino acids. The CDR3 DNA is TGTGCCATCAGGAAGGGACCGAACACTGAAGCTTTCTTT. Translating gives CAIRKGPNTEAFF.

The chain is built from TRBV30 and TRBJ2-2; maybe TRBD2 (5 bases). Germline V gene lookup returns CDR1 GTSNPN and CDR2 SVGIG (reference sequence). The CDR3 runs to 12 residues. Trimming removed 3 bases at V and 6 bases at J, with 8 bases between. CDR3: CAWSNGAGELFF. DNA for the CDR3: TGTGCCTGGAGCAACGGGGCCGGGGAGCTGTTTTTT.

The V and J genes are TRBV12-5 and TRBJ1-6; D not certain. There are 17 residues in the CDR3. V shed 0 bases and J shed 0 bases, with 9 bases lying between them. Germline V gene data show CDR1 as LGHNT and CDR2 as FRNRAP. The CDR3 reads CASGLVRESSYNSPLHF. DNA of the CDR3: TGTGCTAGTGGTTTGGTACGCGAGAGCTCCTATAATTCACCCCTCCACTTT. Based on the CDR3 plus reference TRBV12-5 and TRBJ1-6, the full variable domain is DARVTQTPRHKVTEMGQEVTMRCQPILGHNTVFWYRQTMMQGLELLAYFRNRAPLDDSGMPKDRFSAEMPDATLATLKIQPSEPRDSAVYFCASGLVRESSYNSPLHFGNGTRLTVT.

The chain employs TRBV19 and TRBJ2-3; 7 nucleotides line up with TRBD1. CDR1 is LNHDA, CDR2 SQIVND, per germline (reference sequence). The junction had 3 bases not matched to a gene; V was cut back by 5 bases and J by 4 bases. The CDR3 is 13 residues long. CDR3 in DNA: TGTGCCAGTAGTCATACAGGGGCAGATACGCAGTATTTT. Protein sequence: CASSHTGADTQYF.

The rearrangement links TRBV5-6 to TRBJ2-7, with unresolved D. The V gene lost 4 bases and the J gene lost 3 bases, with 11 bases spanning the gap. CDR1 and CDR2 (germline): SGHDT, YYEEEE. The CDR3 runs 13 residues. The CDR3 is CASSPMGLYEQYF. CDR3 nucleotides: TGTGCCAGCAGCCCGATGGGTCTCTACGAGCAGTACTTC.

CDR3 DNA: TGCGCCAGCAGCTCAACGACAGGGAGGCAAGAGACCCAGTACTTC. Amino acid sequence: CASSSTTGRQETQYF. The chain recombines TRBV5-1 with TRBJ2-5, with a tentative D call TRBD1 (7 bases). Germline V lookup: CDR1 SGHRS, CDR2 YFSETQ. The V end lost 3 bases, the J end lost 2 bases, and 14 bases lay between the germline ends. The CDR3 spans 15 residues.

This chain uses TRBV6-5 with TRBJ1-2; 12 nucleotides agree with TRBD1. Germline lookup yields CDR1 MNHEY and CDR2 SVGAGI. The CDR3 sequence is 15 residues long. Trimming cost V 6 bases and J 7 bases; bases outside gene matches: 9. The CDR3 coding sequence is TGTGCCAGCAGCCGGCGGGGACAGGGGGCAGGTGGCTACACCTTC. The encoded protein is CASSRRGQGAGGYTF.

The chain uses TRBV4-2 and TRBJ2-2, with D maybe TRBD1 (6 bases). V lost 0 bases and J 1 base, leaving 12 bases between the germline ends. There are 17 residues in the CDR3. Germline-derived CDR1 and CDR2 are LGHNA and YNFKEQ. This chain's CDR3 is CASSQEFRTENTGELFF. The CDR3 nucleotides read TGTGCCAGCAGCCAAGAGTTCAGGACAGAGAACACCGGGGAGCTGTTTTTT.

The chain is built from TRBV25-1 and TRBJ2-2, with TRBD2 matching 8 bases. V lost 3 bases and J lost 4; bases outside the gene matches: 4. Per the germline V gene, CDR1 is MGHDK and CDR2 is SYGVNS. This CDR3 spans 15 amino acids. In DNA, the CDR3 is TGTGCCAGCAGTGATGCGGGACTAGTCACCGGGGAGCTGTTTTTT. Its translation: CASSDAGLVTGELFF.